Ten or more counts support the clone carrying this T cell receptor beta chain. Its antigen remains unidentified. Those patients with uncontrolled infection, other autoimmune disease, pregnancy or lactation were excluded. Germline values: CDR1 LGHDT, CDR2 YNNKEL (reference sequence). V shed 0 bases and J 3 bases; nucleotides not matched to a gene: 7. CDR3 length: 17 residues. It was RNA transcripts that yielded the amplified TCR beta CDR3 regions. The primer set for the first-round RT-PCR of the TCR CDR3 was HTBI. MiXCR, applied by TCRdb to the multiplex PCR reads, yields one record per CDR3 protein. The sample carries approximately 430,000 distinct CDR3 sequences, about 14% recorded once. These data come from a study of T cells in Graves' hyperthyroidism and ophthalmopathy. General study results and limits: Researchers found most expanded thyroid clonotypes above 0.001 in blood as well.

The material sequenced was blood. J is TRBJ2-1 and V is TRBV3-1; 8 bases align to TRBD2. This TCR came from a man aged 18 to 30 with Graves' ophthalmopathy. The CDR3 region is CASSQDPSSGIYNEQFF. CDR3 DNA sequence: TGTGCCAGCAGCCAAGATCCTAGTAGCGGGATCTACAATGAGCAGTTCTTC.